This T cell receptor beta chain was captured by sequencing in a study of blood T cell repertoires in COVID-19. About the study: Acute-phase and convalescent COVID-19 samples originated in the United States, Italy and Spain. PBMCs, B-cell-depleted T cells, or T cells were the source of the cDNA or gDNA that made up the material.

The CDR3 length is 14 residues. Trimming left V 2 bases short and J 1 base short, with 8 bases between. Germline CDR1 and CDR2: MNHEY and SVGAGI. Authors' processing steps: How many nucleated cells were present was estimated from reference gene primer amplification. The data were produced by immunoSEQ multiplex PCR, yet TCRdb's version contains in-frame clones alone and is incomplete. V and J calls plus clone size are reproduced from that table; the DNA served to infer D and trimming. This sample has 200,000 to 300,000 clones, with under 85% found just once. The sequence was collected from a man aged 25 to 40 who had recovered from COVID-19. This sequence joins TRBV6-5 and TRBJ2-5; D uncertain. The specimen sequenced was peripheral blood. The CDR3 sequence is CASSYIGGQETQYF. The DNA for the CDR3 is TGTGCCAGCAGTTACATCGGCGGCCAAGAGACCCAGTACTTC.